What follows describes a single T cell receptor beta chain. Generated by immunoSEQ multiplex PCR, the TCRdb table keeps only in-frame clones and is missing some. The table shows 200,000 or so clones, with around 80% occurring only once. The data derive from a study of blood T cell repertoires in COVID-19. V lost 5 bases and J 4 bases, leaving 21 bases between the germline ends. This CDR3 comprises 16 residues. The V gene's germline CDR1 is LGHNT and CDR2 FRNRAP. The sequence came from a man aged 25 to 45 with active or convalescent COVID-19. The material sequenced was peripheral blood. This chain uses TRBV12-5 with TRBJ2-7; D is perhaps TRBD1 (8 bases). CDR3 sequence (DNA): TGTGCTAGTGGTCCGGCCTTAGGACAGGGAGGGTACGAGCAGTACTTC. Translated, it gives CASGPALGQGGYEQYF.